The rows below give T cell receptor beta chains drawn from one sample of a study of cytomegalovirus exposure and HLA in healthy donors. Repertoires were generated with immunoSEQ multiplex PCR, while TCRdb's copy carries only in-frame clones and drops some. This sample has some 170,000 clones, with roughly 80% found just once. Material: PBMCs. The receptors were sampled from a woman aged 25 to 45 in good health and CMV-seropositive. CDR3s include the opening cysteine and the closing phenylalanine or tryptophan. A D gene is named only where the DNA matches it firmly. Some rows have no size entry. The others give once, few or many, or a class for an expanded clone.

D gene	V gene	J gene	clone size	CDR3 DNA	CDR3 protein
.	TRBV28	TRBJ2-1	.	TGTGCCAGCAGTTCCGCCGGGACCAGGGGTTACAATGAGCAGTTCTTC	CASSSAGTRGYNEQFF
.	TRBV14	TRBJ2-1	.	TGTGCCAGCAGCCAAGATCCTTGGAGGGTATTACCTAAACGGGCGGGTGAGCAGTTCTTC	CASSQDPWRVLPKRAGEQFF
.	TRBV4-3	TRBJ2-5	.	TGCGCCAGCAGCCAAGATTGGGGCCAGCTACTAGAGACCCAGTACTTC	CASSQDWGQLLETQYF
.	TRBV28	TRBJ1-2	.	TGTGCCAGCAGTCCAGGGAAGGCGTATGGCTACACCTTC	CASSPGKAYGYTF
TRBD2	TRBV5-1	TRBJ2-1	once	TGCGCCAGCAGCTTCTCCCCTGCGGGGGGGCCACATGAGCAGTTCTTC	CASSFSPAGGPHEQFF
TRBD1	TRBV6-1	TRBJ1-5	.	TGTGCCAGCAGTGACCGACAGGGGAGGGCCTTCAATCAGCCCCAGCATTTT	CASSDRQGRAFNQPQHF
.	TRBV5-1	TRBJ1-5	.	TGCGCCAGCAGCTCGGATCAGCCCCAGCATTTT	CASSSDQPQHF
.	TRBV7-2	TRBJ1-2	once	TGTGCCAGCAGCTTAGGACCAGGTGGAGGCTATGGCTACACCTTC	CASSLGPGGGYGYTF
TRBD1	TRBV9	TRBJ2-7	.	TGTGCCAGCAGCGCCCCCGGGACAGGGCCTGGCGAGCAGTACTTC	CASSAPGTGPGEQYF
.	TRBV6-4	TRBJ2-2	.	TGTGCCAGCAGTGAGATCTCGCGCGGGGAGCTGTTTTTT	CASSEISRGELFF
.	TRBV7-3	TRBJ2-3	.	TGTGCCAGCAGCTTAACGGGGGGGCAGGGAGATACGCAGTATTTT	CASSLTGGQGDTQYF
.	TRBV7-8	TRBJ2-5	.	TGTGCCAGCAGCATGGACAAGCAAGAGACCCAGTACTTC	CASSMDKQETQYF
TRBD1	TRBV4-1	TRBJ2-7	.	TGCGCCAGCAGCCACCCTGTCAGGGGGTACTACGAGCAGTACTTC	CASSHPVRGYYEQYF
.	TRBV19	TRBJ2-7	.	TGTGCCAGTAGTATTGAACGGGGAAGCTCCTACGAGCAGTACTTC	CASSIERGSSYEQYF
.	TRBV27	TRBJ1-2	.	TGTGCCAGCAGTTTAACAGGGAACCTTAACTATGGCTACACCTTC	CASSLTGNLNYGYTF
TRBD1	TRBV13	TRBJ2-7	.	TGTGCCAGCCGATTCTCCTCAGGGGGCCCCTACGAGCAGTACTTC	CASRFSSGGPYEQYF
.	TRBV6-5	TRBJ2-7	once	TGTGCCAGCAGTGGACAGCGGCTAAGCTCCTACGAGCAGTACTTC	CASSGQRLSSYEQYF
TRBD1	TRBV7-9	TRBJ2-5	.	TGTTCCAGCAGCCCAATCGACAGGGGTTGGGAGACCCAGTACTTC	CSSSPIDRGWETQYF
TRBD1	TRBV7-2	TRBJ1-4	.	TGTGCCAGCAGCTTAACCTACAGGGGTGAAAAACTGTTTTTT	CASSLTYRGEKLFF
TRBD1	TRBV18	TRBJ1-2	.	TGTGCCAGCTCACCGGACAGGGAGCATGGCTACACCTTC	CASSPDREHGYTF
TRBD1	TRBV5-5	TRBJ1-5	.	TGTGCCAGCAGCTTGGTGGGGGACAGGGTAAGTAATCAGCCCCAGCATTTT	CASSLVGDRVSNQPQHF
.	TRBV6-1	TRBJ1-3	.	TGTGCCAGCAAAAGGGGGACGGACTCTGGAAACGCCATATATTTT	CASKRGTDSGNAIYF
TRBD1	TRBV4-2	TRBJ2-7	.	TGTGCCAGCAGCCAAGAAAAAGGAGACAGGGTACGTTCCGAGCAGTACTTC	CASSQEKGDRVRSEQYF
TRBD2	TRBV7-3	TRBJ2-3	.	TGTGCCAGCAGCTTAACGGGGGGGTCAGATACGCAGTATTTT	CASSLTGGSDTQYF
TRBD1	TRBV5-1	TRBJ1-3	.	TGCGCCAGCAGCTCAAGGACAGGGTACGGAAACACCATATATTTT	CASSSRTGYGNTIYF
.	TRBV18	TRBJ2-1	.	TGTGCCAGCTCACCACCCTTAGGGCGGCAGGGACTTTACAATGAGCAGTTCTTC	CASSPPLGRQGLYNEQFF
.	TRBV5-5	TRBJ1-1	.	TGTGCCAGCAGCTACGCCGGAGGGACTGAAGCTTTCTTT	CASSYAGGTEAFF
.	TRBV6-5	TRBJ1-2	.	TGTGCCAGCAGGCGGGGCGACTATGGCTACACCTTC	CASRRGDYGYTF
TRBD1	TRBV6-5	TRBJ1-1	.	TGTGCCAGCAGAGCTATCCGGACAGGGAACACTGAAGCTTTCTTT	CASRAIRTGNTEAFF
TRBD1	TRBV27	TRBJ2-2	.	TGTGCCAGCAGTTTAAGACAGGGGGCTACCGGGGAGCTGTTTTTT	CASSLRQGATGELFF
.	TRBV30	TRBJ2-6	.	TGTGCCTGGAGCCGGGACAACTCTGGGGCCAACGTCCTGACTTTC	CAWSRDNSGANVLTF
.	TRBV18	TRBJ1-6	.	TGTGCCAGCTCACCAGTACGACAGCCCGAGGCTAATTCACCCCTCCACTTT	CASSPVRQPEANSPLHF
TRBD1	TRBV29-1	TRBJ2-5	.	TGCAGCGTTGCCCCGGGACAGGGATGGGAGACCCAGTACTTC	CSVAPGQGWETQYF
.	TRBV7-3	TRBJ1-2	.	TGTGCCAGCAGCTTACACCGGGACTATGGCTACACCTTC	CASSLHRDYGYTF
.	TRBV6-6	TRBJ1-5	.	TGTGCCAGCAGTTACTCTAGGGGGAATCAGCCCCAGCATTTT	CASSYSRGNQPQHF
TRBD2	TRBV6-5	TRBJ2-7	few	TGTGCCAGCAGTTATAGCGGGGGGGCCCTCTACGAGCAGTACTTC	CASSYSGGALYEQYF